This T cell receptor (beta chain) stems from a study of blood T cell repertoires in COVID-19. CDR3 size: 13 residues. The V and J ends lost 7 bases and 2 bases respectively, with 11 bases between them. Produced via immunoSEQ multiplex PCR; TCRdb's table is partial and in-frame only. The sample lists 310,000 or so clones; approximately 93% were seen once. The TCR was taken from a woman aged 25 to 39 with COVID-19, enrolled during active disease. Specimen: peripheral blood. The chain carries TRBV12-3 or TRBV12-4 and TRBJ1-1, with a possible D match to TRBD1 (5 bases). The CDR3 here is CASISRANTEAFF. The CDR3 DNA reads TGTGCCAGCATTTCCAGGGCCAACACTGAAGCTTTCTTT.